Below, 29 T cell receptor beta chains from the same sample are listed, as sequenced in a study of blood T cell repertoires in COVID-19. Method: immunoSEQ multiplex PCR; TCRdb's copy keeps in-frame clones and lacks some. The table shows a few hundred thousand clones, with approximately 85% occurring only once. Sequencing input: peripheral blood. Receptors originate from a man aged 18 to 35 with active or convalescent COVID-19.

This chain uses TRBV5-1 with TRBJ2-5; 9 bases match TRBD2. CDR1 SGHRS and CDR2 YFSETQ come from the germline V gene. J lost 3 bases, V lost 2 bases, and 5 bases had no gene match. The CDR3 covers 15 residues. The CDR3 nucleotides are TGCGCCAGCAGCTTAAGTAGCGGGGGTGAAGAGACCCAGTACTTC. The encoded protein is CASSLSSGGEETQYF.

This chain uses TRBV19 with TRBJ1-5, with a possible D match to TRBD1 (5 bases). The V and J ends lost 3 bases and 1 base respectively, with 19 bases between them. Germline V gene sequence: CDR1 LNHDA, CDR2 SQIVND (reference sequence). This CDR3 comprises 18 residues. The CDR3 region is CASSIISYRSGSNQPQHF. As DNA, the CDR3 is TGTGCCAGTAGTATCATCTCGTATCGATCAGGGAGCAATCAGCCCCAGCATTTT. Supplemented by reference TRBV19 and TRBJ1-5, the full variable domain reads DGGITQSPKYLFRKEGQNVTLSCEQNLNHDAMYWYRQDPGQGLRLIYYSQIVNDFQKGDIAEGYSVSREKKESFPLTVTSAQKNPTAFYLCASSIISYRSGSNQPQHFGDGTRLSIL.

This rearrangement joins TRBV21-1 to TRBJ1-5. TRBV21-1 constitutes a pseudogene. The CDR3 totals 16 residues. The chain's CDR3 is CASSTGGGYSNQPQHF. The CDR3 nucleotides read TGTGCCAGCAGTACCGGGGGAGGCTATAGCAATCAGCCCCAGCATTTT.

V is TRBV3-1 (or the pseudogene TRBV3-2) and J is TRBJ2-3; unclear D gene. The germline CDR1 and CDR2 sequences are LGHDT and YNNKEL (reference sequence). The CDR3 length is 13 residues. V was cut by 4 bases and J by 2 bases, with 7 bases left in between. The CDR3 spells CASSPSTTDTQYF. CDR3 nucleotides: TGTGCCAGCAGCCCTTCTACCACAGATACGCAGTATTTT.

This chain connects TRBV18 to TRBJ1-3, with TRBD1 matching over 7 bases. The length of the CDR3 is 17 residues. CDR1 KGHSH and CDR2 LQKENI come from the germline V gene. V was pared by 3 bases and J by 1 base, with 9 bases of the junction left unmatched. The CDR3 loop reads CASSPDPGQISGNTIYF. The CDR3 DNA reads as TGTGCCAGCTCACCGGATCCGGGACAGATTTCTGGAAACACCATATATTTT.

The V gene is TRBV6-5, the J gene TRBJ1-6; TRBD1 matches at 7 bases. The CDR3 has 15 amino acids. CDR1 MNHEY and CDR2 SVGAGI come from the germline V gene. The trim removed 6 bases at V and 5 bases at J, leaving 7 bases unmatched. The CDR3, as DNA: TGTGCCAGCAGGAGGGGGCAGGCTGATAATTCACCCCTCCACTTT. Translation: CASRRGQADNSPLHF.

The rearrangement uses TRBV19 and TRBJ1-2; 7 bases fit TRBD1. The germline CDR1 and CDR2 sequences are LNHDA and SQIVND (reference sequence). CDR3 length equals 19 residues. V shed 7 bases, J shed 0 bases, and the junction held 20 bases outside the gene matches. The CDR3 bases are TGTGCCAGTACTCTACAGGGGTGGGCAGGCGACCTAGCTAACTATGGCTACACCTTC. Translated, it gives CASTLQGWAGDLANYGYTF.

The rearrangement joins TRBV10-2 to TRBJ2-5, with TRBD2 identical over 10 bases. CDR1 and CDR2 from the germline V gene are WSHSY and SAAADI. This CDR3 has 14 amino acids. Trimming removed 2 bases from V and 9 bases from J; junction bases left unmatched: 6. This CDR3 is CASSEDERGGPQYF. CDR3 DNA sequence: TGCGCCAGCAGTGAGGACGAGCGGGGGGGTCCCCAGTACTTC.

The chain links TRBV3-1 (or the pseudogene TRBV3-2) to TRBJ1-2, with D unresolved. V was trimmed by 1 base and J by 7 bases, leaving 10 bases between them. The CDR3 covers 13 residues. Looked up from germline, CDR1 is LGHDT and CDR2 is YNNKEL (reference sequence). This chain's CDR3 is CASSQGAGFGYTF. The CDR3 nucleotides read TGTGCCAGCAGCCAAGGGGCGGGGTTTGGCTACACCTTC.

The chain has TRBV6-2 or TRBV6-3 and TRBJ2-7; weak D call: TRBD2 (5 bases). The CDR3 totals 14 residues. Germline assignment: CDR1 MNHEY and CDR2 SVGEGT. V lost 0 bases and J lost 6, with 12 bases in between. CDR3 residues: CASSYSRVFGEQYF. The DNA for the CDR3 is TGTGCCAGCAGTTACTCGAGGGTTTTTGGCGAGCAGTACTTC.

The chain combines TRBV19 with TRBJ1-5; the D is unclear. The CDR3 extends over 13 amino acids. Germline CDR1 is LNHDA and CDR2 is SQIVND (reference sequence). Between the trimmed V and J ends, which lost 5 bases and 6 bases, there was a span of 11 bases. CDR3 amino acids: CASSSGLFQPQHF. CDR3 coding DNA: TGTGCCAGTAGTTCGGGTTTGTTTCAGCCCCAGCATTTT.

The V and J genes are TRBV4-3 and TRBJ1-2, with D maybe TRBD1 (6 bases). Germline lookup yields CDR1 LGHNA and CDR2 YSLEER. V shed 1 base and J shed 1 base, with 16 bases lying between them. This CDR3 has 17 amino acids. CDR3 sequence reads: CASSQGPRTVDNYGYTF. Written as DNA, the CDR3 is TGCGCCAGCAGCCAAGGACCCCGGACAGTGGATAACTATGGCTACACCTTC.

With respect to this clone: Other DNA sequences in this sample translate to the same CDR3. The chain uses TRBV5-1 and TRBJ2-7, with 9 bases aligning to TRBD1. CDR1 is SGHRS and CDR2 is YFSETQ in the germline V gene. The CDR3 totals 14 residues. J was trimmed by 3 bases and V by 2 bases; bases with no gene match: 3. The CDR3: CASSFGQGSYEQYF. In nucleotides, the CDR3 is TGCGCCAGCAGCTTCGGACAGGGGAGCTACGAGCAGTACTTC.

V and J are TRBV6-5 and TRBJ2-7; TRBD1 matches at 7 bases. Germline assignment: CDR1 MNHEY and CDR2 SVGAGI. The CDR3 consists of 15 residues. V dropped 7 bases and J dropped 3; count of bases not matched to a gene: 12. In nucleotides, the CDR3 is TGTGCCAGCAAGGAGTACAGGGGTAAATTCTACGAGCAGTACTTC. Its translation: CASKEYRGKFYEQYF.

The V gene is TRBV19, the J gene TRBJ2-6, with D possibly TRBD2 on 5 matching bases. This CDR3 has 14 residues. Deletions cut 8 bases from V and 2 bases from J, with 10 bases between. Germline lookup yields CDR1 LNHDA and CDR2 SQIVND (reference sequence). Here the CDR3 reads CASSTGAGANVLTF. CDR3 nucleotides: TGTGCCAGTTCGACCGGGGCTGGGGCCAACGTCCTGACTTTC.

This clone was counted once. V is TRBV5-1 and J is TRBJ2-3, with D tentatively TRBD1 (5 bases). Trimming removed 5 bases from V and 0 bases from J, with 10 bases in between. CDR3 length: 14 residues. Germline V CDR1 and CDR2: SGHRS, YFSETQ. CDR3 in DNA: TGCGCCAGCAGGCAAACAGGAAGCACAGATACGCAGTATTTT. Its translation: CASRQTGSTDTQYF.

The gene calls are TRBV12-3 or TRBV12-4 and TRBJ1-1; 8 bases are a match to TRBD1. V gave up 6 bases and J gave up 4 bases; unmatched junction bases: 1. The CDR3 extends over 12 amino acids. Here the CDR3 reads CASRTGGTEAFF. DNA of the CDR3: TGTGCCAGCAGAACAGGGGGCACTGAAGCTTTCTTT.

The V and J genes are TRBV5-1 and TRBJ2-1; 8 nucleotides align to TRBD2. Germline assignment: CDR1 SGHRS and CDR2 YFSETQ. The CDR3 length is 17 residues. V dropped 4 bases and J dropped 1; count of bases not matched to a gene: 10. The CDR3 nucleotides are TGCGCCAGCAGCCCCCGCGGAGCGGGGGCATCCTACAATGAGCAGTTCTTC. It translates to CASSPRGAGASYNEQFF.

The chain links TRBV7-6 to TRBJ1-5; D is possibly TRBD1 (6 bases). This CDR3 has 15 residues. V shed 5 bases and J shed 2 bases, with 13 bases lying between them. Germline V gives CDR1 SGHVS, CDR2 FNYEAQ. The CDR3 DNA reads TGTGCCAGCAGCCTTACAGGGTCCGGCAATCAGCCCCAGCATTTT. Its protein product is CASSLTGSGNQPQHF.

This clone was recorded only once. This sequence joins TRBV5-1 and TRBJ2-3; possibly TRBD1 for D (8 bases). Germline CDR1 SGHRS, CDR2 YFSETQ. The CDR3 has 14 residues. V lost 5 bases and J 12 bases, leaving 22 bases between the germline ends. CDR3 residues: CASRGGTGVEDQYF. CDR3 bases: TGCGCCAGCAGGGGAGGGACAGGCGTTGAGGACCAGTATTTT.

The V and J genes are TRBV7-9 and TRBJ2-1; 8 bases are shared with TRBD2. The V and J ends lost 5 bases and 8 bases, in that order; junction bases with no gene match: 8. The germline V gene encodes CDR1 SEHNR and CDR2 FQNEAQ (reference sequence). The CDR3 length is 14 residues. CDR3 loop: CASSPASGGYEQFF. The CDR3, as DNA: TGTGCCAGCAGCCCGGCGAGCGGGGGCTATGAGCAGTTCTTC.

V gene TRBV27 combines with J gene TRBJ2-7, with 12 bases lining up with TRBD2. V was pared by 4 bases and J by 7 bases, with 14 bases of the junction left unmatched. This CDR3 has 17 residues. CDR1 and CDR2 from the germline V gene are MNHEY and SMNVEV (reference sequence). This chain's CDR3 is CASSSYVRLAGVHEQYF. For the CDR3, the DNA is TGTGCCAGCAGTTCCTACGTCAGACTAGCGGGGGTACATGAGCAGTACTTC.

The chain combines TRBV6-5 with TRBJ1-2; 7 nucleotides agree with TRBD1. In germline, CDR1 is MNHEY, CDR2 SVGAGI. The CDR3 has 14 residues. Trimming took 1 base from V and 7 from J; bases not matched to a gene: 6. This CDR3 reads CASSYWQGERGYTF. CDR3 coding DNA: TGTGCCAGCAGTTACTGGCAGGGGGAGCGTGGCTACACCTTC.

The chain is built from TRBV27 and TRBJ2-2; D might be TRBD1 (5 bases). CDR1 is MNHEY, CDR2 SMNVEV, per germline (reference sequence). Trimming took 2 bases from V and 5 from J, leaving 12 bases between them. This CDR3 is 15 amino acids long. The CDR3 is CASSLETGRTGELFF. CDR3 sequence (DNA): TGTGCCAGCAGTTTAGAAACAGGACGGACCGGGGAGCTGTTTTTT.

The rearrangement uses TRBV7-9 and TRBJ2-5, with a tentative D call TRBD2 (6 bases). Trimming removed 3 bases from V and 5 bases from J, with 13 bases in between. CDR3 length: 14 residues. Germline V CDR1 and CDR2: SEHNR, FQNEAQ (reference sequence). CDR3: CASSLIMAGETQYF. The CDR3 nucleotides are TGTGCCAGCAGCTTGATTATGGCGGGGGAGACCCAGTACTTC.

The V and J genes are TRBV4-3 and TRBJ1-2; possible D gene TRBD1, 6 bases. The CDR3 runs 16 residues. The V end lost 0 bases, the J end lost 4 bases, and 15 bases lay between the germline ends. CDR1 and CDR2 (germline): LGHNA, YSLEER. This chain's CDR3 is CASSQDIPGTTYGYTF. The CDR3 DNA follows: TGCGCCAGCAGCCAAGATATCCCCGGGACAACCTATGGCTACACCTTC.

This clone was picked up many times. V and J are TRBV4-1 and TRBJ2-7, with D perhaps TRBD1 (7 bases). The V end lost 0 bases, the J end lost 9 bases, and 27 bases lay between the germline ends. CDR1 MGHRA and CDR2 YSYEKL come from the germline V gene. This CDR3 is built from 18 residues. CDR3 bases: TGCGCCAGCAGCCAAGAAGAGGGGGGATACCGGGACAGACGAGCGCAGTACTTC. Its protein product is CASSQEEGGYRDRRAQYF.

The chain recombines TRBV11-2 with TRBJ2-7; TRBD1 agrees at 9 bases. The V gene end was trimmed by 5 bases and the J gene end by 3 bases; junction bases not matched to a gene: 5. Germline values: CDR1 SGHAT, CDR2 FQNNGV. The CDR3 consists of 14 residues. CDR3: CASSDGQGNYEQYF. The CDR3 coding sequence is TGTGCCAGCAGCGACGGACAGGGGAACTACGAGCAGTACTTC.

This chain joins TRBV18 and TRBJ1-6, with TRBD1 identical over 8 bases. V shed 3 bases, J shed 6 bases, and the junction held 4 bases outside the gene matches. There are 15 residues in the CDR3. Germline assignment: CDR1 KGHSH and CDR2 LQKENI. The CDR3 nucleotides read TGTGCCAGCTCACCCCAGGGGGCACTTAATTCACCCCTCCACTTT. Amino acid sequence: CASSPQGALNSPLHF.